This T cell receptor (beta chain) was sequenced for a study of CD8 T cells in ankylosing spondylitis. General study points: Disease-linked clones had a CD8+ phenotype and relatively low frequency in peripheral blood. Matched ankylosing spondylitis synovial fluid reportedly contained a significantly enriched population of disease-linked clones. Apparently characteristic of ankylosing spondylitis blood was a TCR beta motif (eight highly homologous variants).

On this clonotype: Its cognate antigen is unknown.

Quantitative 5'-RACE with molecular barcodes produced the TCR beta libraries. TCRdb passed the 5' RACE reads through MiXCR, listing each CDR3 protein once. Of 220,000 or so distinct CDR3 sequences listed, about a sixth were seen once; the top ten hold about 44%. The sample taken for sequencing was blood, either unsorted or a sorted T cell fraction (not recorded which). The origin of this receptor is a male donor with ankylosing spondylitis.

The CDR3 region has the DNA TGCAGTGCCTCGGACGGATTGAACACTGAAGCTTTCTTT. It is translated as CSASDGLNTEAFF. This chain uses TRBV20-1 with TRBJ1-1; D unresolved. V lost 6 bases to trimming and J lost 0 bases, with 11 bases between them. The CDR3 totals 13 residues. Per germline, CDR1 DFQATT and CDR2 SNEGSKA (reference sequence).